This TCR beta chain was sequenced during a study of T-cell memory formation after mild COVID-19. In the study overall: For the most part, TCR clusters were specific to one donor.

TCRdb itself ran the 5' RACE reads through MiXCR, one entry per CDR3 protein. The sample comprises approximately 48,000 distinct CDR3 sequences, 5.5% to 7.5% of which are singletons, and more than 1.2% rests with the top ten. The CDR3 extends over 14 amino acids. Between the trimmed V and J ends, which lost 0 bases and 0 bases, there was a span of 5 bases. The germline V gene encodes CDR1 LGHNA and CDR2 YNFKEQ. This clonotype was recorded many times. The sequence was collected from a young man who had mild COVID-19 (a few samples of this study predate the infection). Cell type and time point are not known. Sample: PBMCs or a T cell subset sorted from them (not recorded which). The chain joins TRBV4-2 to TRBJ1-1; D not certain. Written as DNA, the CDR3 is TGTGCCAGCAGCCAAGATCGGATGAACACTGAAGCTTTCTTT. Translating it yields CASSQDRMNTEAFF.